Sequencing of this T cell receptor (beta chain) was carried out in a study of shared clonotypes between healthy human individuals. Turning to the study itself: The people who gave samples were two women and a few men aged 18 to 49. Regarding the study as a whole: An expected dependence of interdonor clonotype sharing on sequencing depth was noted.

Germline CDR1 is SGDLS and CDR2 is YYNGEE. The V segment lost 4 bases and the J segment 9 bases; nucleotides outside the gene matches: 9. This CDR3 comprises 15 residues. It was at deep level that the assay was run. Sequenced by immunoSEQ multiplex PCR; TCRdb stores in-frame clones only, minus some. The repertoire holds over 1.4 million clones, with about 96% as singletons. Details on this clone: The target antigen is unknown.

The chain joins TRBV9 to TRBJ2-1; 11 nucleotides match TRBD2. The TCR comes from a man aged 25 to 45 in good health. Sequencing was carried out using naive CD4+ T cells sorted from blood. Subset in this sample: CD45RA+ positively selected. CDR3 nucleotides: TGTGCCAGCAGCCCAGATCCTAGCGGGAGGAGTGAGCAGTTCTTC. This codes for CASSPDPSGRSEQFF.